This T cell receptor beta chain was captured in a study of blood T cells in healthy people across ages. A few counts support this clonotype. A sample-barcoded 5' primer and a J-beta primer mix were used in a second PCR of roughly 6 to 11 cycles. A minimum of 2.5 million CDR3-containing paired-end reads was obtained for each sample. TCRdb reanalysed the 5' RACE reads using MiXCR and keeps one entry per CDR3 protein. The data contain roughly 1.9 million distinct CDR3 sequences, 30% to 40% of them singletons. The ends lost 4 bases at V and 0 bases at J; junction bases unmatched: 3. Germline V lookup: CDR1 SQVTM, CDR2 ANQGSEA. The CDR3 is made up of 13 amino acids.

This chain uses TRBV29-1 with TRBJ2-7, with 7 bases fitting TRBD1. The clonotype comes from a human donor in good health. Sequencing used blood. The CDR3: CSVGQGDSYEQYF. In nucleotides, the CDR3 is TGCAGCGTTGGCCAGGGGGACTCCTACGAGCAGTACTTC.